Below are 27 T cell receptor beta chains sequenced from a single sample in a study of cytomegalovirus exposure and HLA in healthy donors. PCR was performed using 60 Vbeta and 13 Jbeta primers. Profiling relied on immunoSEQ multiplex PCR, and the TCRdb table lists in-frame clones only, not all of them. The top ten hold around 2% of the sample, which has about 160,000 clones, 84% seen once. What was sequenced was PBMCs. The receptors shown here come from a man aged 18 to 29 in good health and CMV-seronegative.

The chain recombines TRBV9 with TRBJ2-1; 9 nucleotides align to TRBD2. V was pared by 0 bases and J by 6 bases, with 4 bases of the junction left unmatched. This CDR3 has 15 amino acids. Germline V gene data show CDR1 as SGDLS and CDR2 as YYNGEE. The DNA of the CDR3 is TGTGCCAGCAGCGTAGGGGCGGGAGGGCCCAATGAGCAGTTCTTC. Translation: CASSVGAGGPNEQFF.

The genes are TRBV7-6 and TRBJ2-3; 8 bases map to TRBD2. The CDR3 has 15 residues. Per germline, CDR1 SGHVS and CDR2 FNYEAQ. V trimming: 4 bases; J trimming: 5 bases; junction bases outside the gene matches: 8. In DNA, the CDR3 is TGTGCCAGCAGCTCGAAGCGGGAGAGGGTAGATACGCAGTATTTT. Its protein is CASSSKRERVDTQYF.

The V gene is TRBV28, the J gene TRBJ2-3, with 11 bases fitting TRBD2. Germline V CDR1 and CDR2: MDHEN, SYDVKM. V dropped 5 bases and J dropped 2; count of bases not matched to a gene: 12. CDR3 length: 18 residues. The CDR3, as DNA: TGTGCCAGCAGTCCCCCCCCCGGACTAGCGGGCTTCACAGATACGCAGTATTTT. This gives the protein CASSPPPGLAGFTDTQYF.

The chain links TRBV20-1 to TRBJ2-7, with D tentatively TRBD1 (6 bases). The CDR3 contains 11 residues. Per germline, CDR1 DFQATT and CDR2 SNEGSKA (reference sequence). V lost 6 bases and J lost 3, with 9 bases in between. CDR3 amino acids: CSAEDSYEQYF. The CDR3 DNA reads TGCAGTGCGGAGGACAGCTACGAGCAGTACTTC.

The chain carries TRBV10-3 and TRBJ1-2; D perhaps matches TRBD1 (5 bases). Looked up from germline, CDR1 is ENHRY and CDR2 is SYGVKD. Trimming cost V 3 bases and J 5 bases, with 19 bases left between them. CDR3 length equals 16 residues. CDR3 protein: CAISDGYRLGEYGYTF. The CDR3 DNA sequence: TGTGCCATCAGTGACGGGTACAGGCTTGGAGAGTATGGCTACACCTTC.

The rearrangement uses TRBV7-3 and TRBJ1-1, with D unresolved. CDR1 is SGHTA and CDR2 is FQGTGA in the germline V gene. Trimming took 5 bases from V and 1 from J, leaving 8 bases between them. This CDR3 spans 13 amino acids. CDR3 loop: CASSPNGNTEAFF. The CDR3, as DNA: TGTGCCAGCAGCCCAAACGGGAACACTGAAGCTTTCTTT.

The gene calls are TRBV4-3 and TRBJ2-2; 9 nucleotides match TRBD2. Germline CDR1 is LGHNA and CDR2 is YSLEER. Trimming at V came to 2 bases and at J to 7 bases, leaving 8 bases not matched to a gene. The CDR3 is 16 residues long. CDR3: CASSQLLAGDFGELFF. CDR3 coding DNA: TGCGCCAGCAGCCAATTATTAGCGGGAGACTTCGGGGAGCTGTTTTTT.

The chain carries TRBV7-3 and TRBJ2-3, with TRBD2 as a possible D gene (5 bases). V was shortened by 6 bases and J by 8 bases, with 15 bases between the two germline ends. This CDR3 has 13 residues. Germline CDR1 and CDR2: SGHTA and FQGTGA. CDR3 bases: TGTGCCAGCAGGGCTACGGGGAAGGGTACGCAGTATTTT. Amino acids: CASRATGKGTQYF.

The chain couples TRBV4-1 to TRBJ2-3; 8 bases are shared with TRBD2. Germline CDR1 and CDR2: MGHRA and YSYEKL. The CDR3 length is 15 residues. V dropped 2 bases and J dropped 6; count of bases not matched to a gene: 7. CDR3 DNA sequence: TGCGCCAGCAGCCAAATGGGACTAGGAGGGGATACGCAGTATTTT. It encodes CASSQMGLGGDTQYF.

V and J are TRBV7-9 and TRBJ2-1; no reliable D call. CDR3 length equals 13 residues. The germline V gene encodes CDR1 SEHNR and CDR2 FQNEAQ (reference sequence). The V gene lost 5 bases and the J gene lost 5 bases, with 10 bases spanning the gap. The chain's CDR3 is CASSPPGDNEQFF. The CDR3 DNA reads as TGTGCCAGCAGCCCCCCCGGAGACAATGAGCAGTTCTTC.

This clone was found once. The rearrangement links TRBV11-2 to TRBJ2-5; no clear D gene. The CDR3 totals 14 residues. CDR1 is SGHAT and CDR2 is FQNNGV in the germline V gene. The ends were cut back, 0 bases at V and 4 bases at J, with 9 bases in the middle. The CDR3 protein is CASSLDPTRETQYF. CDR3 DNA sequence: TGTGCCAGCAGCTTAGATCCCACGAGAGAGACCCAGTACTTC.

The J gene is TRBJ2-3, the V gene TRBV18; 10 nucleotides match TRBD2. The CDR3 contains 15 residues. Per germline, CDR1 KGHSH and CDR2 LQKENI. Trimming at V came to 4 bases and at J to 2 bases, leaving 3 bases not matched to a gene. This CDR3 reads CASSQTSGTTDTQYF. DNA of the CDR3: TGTGCCAGCTCACAAACTAGCGGGACCACAGATACGCAGTATTTT.

CDR3 amino acids: CAWSVGGSSYEQYF. For the CDR3, the DNA is TGTGCCTGGAGTGTAGGCGGGAGCTCCTACGAGCAGTACTTC. The chain joins TRBV30 to TRBJ2-7; 7 positions agree with TRBD2. Losses at the gene ends were 0 bases for V and 0 bases for J; bases not matched to a gene: 2. The CDR3 sequence is 14 residues long. Germline-derived CDR1 and CDR2 are GTSNPN and SVGIG (reference sequence).

The J gene is TRBJ2-5, the V gene TRBV4-1; no reliable D call. Trimming shortened V by 1 base and J by 2 bases, and 14 bases separated the two germline ends. The CDR3 length is 16 residues. CDR1 MGHRA and CDR2 YSYEKL come from the germline V gene. CDR3 DNA sequence: TGCGCCAGCAGCCAAGGCGCAGGCCTACTTCAAGAGACCCAGTACTTC. Its protein product is CASSQGAGLLQETQYF.

The CDR3 region is CASSVPAPGTSGPLVTDTQYF. Here the CDR3 DNA reads TGTGCCAGCAGCGTCCCTGCTCCCGGGACTAGCGGCCCGCTGGTCACAGATACGCAGTATTTT. This chain links TRBV9 with TRBJ2-3; 11 bases are a match to TRBD2. This CDR3 is built from 21 residues. The V and J ends lost 2 bases and 2 bases, in that order; junction bases with no gene match: 19. Germline V gives CDR1 SGDLS, CDR2 YYNGEE.

V usage is TRBV6-1 and J usage is TRBJ1-3, with 7 bases matching TRBD1. The CDR3 is 15 residues long. Germline V gene lookup returns CDR1 MNHNS and CDR2 SASEGT. The V and J ends lost 6 bases and 4 bases, in that order; junction bases with no gene match: 9. The CDR3 DNA sequence: TGTGCCAGCAGCCGCGACAGGGCTTTCGGAAACACCATATATTTT. Translated, it gives CASSRDRAFGNTIYF.

This clone has a single count. The rearrangement uses TRBV11-2 and TRBJ2-7, with a tentative D call TRBD2 (6 bases). This CDR3 region has 14 residues. Trimming removed 3 bases from V and 4 bases from J, with 13 bases in between. Germline loops: CDR1 SGHAT, CDR2 FQNNGV. The CDR3 here is CASSFSGEKYEQYF. The CDR3, as DNA: TGTGCCAGCAGCTTTTCGGGAGAGAAGTACGAGCAGTACTTC.

The sample holds one count of this clone. The J gene is TRBJ1-2, the V gene TRBV4-3; 11 bases are a match to TRBD1. The germline V gene has CDR1 LGHNA and CDR2 YSLEER. The CDR3 covers 16 residues. The J segment lost 4 bases and the V segment lost 1 base, leaving 5 bases of the junction unmatched. CDR3 in DNA: TGCGCCAGCAGCCAAGGGACCGGGACAGGGGGCTATGGCTACACCTTC. It specifies CASSQGTGTGGYGYTF.

This clone was counted only a few times. The V gene is TRBV27, the J gene TRBJ1-2, with 8 nucleotides matching TRBD1. CDR3 length equals 18 residues. Losses at the gene ends were 2 bases for V and 2 bases for J; bases not matched to a gene: 13. CDR1 is MNHEY and CDR2 is SMNVEV in the germline V gene (reference sequence). CDR3 protein: CASSLHSHTGGKNYGYTF. The CDR3 DNA follows: TGTGCCAGCAGTTTACACAGCCACACAGGGGGGAAAAACTATGGCTACACCTTC.

This clone was counted between two and nine times. This rearrangement joins TRBV2 to TRBJ2-6, with D maybe TRBD2 (6 bases). Germline CDR1 reads SNHLY; CDR2 reads FYNNEI. V lost 6 bases and J lost 0, with 9 bases in between. This CDR3 region has 15 residues. The CDR3 spells CASREGHSGANVLTF. CDR3 sequence (DNA): TGTGCCAGCAGGGAGGGTCACTCTGGGGCCAACGTCCTGACTTTC.

V and J are TRBV11-2 and TRBJ2-7, with 10 bases aligning to TRBD2. The CDR3 sequence is 16 residues long. Germline CDR1 SGHAT, CDR2 FQNNGV. Trimming at V came to 8 bases and at J to 4 bases, leaving 14 bases not matched to a gene. CDR3 DNA sequence: TGTGCCAGCCTCGGGGGGGCCGGGACTAGCGCTTACGAGCAGTACTTC. This encodes CASLGGAGTSAYEQYF.

This chain links TRBV5-4 with TRBJ2-1; 9 nucleotides match TRBD2. The V segment lost 3 bases and the J segment 4 bases; nucleotides outside the gene matches: 2. This CDR3 comprises 14 residues. Germline loops: CDR1 SGHNT, CDR2 YYREEE (reference sequence). CDR3 coding DNA: TGTGCCAGCAGCTCGCTAGCGGGATACAATGAGCAGTTCTTC. Translated: CASSSLAGYNEQFF.

To note about this clone: At one of its ends the junction is not consistent with the germline gene, which may arise from a read error. V gene TRBV7-9 combines with J gene TRBJ2-7, with D possibly being TRBD2 (5 bases). The CDR3 consists of 11 residues. Germline lookup yields CDR1 SEHNR and CDR2 FQNEAQ (reference sequence). In DNA form, the CDR3 reads TGTTCCAGCAGCCCAGTTGGAGGGCAGTACTTC. It encodes CSSSPVGGQYF.

V gene TRBV6-5 combines with J gene TRBJ1-1; 10 nucleotides line up with TRBD1. This CDR3 has 16 residues. Per germline, CDR1 MNHEY and CDR2 SVGAGI. J lost 0 bases, V lost 1 base, and 2 bases had no gene match. Here the CDR3 DNA reads TGTGCCAGCAGTTACTGGACAGGGGGATTGAACACTGAAGCTTTCTTT. Translating it yields CASSYWTGGLNTEAFF.

As DNA, the CDR3 is TGTGCCAGCAGTGGCGGGGGCCAGGTCACTGAAGCTTTCTTT. Amino acids: CASSGGGQVTEAFF. The chain employs TRBV28 and TRBJ1-1; maybe TRBD1 (6 bases). CDR3 size: 14 residues. V shed 5 bases and J shed 4 bases, with 14 bases lying between them. Germline CDR1 reads MDHEN; CDR2 reads SYDVKM.

The V gene is TRBV5-1, the J gene TRBJ2-7, with D hard to call. Looked up from germline, CDR1 is SGHRS and CDR2 is YFSETQ. The CDR3 runs 14 residues. Trimming took 0 bases from V and 3 from J, leaving 10 bases between them. CDR3 sequence reads: CASSLALTNYEQYF. The CDR3 bases are TGCGCCAGCAGCTTGGCTCTTACTAACTACGAGCAGTACTTC.

The CDR3 DNA sequence: TGTGCCAGCAGCTCCCCGGGACTTAATGAAAAACTGTTTTTT. Its translation is CASSSPGLNEKLFF. V is TRBV6-5 and J is TRBJ1-4; possible D gene TRBD1, 5 bases. The CDR3 is made up of 14 amino acids. V was pared by 6 bases and J by 4 bases, with 12 bases between. Germline V gene sequence: CDR1 MNHEY, CDR2 SVGAGI.